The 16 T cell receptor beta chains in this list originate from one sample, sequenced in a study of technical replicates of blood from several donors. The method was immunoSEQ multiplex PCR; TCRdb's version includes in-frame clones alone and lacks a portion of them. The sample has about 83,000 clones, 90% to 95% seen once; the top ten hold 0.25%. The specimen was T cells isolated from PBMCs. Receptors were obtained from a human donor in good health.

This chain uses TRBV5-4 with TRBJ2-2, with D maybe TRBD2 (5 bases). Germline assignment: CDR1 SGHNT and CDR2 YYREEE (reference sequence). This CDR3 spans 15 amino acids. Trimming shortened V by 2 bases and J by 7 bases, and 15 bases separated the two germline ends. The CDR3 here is CASSLTRAAVGELFF. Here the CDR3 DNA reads TGTGCCAGCAGCTTAACGAGGGCAGCTGTCGGGGAGCTGTTTTTT.

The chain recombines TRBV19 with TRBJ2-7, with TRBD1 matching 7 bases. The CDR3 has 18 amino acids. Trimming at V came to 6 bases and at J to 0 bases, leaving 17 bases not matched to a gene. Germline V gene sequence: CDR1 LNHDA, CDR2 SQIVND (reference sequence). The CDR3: CASSRPSPFTGVSYEQYF. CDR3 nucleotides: TGTGCCAGTAGCCGCCCCTCTCCGTTCACAGGGGTCTCCTACGAGCAGTACTTC. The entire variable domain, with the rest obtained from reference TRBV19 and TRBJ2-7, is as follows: DGGITQSPKYLFRKEGQNVTLSCEQNLNHDAMYWYRQDPGQGLRLIYYSQIVNDFQKGDIAEGYSVSREKKESFPLTVTSAQKNPTAFYLCASSRPSPFTGVSYEQYFGPGTRLTVT.

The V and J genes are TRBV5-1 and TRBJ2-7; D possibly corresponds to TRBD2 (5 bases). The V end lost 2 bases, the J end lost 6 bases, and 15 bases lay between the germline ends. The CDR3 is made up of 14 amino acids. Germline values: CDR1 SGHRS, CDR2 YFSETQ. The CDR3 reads CASSFGMGESEQYF. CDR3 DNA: TGCGCCAGCAGCTTCGGGATGGGAGAGTCCGAGCAGTACTTC.

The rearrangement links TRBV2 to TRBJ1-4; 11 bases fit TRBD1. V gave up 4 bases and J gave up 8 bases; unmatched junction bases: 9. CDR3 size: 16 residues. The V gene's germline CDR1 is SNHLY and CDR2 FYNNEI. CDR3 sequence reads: CASSVSLGTGGEKLFF. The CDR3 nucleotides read TGTGCCAGCAGTGTCTCTCTAGGGACAGGGGGGGAAAAACTGTTTTTT.

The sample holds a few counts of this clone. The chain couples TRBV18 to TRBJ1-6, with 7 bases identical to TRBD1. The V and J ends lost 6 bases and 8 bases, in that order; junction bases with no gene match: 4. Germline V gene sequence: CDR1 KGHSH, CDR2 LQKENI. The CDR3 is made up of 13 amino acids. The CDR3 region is CASSQGGDSPLHF. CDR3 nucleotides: TGTGCCAGCTCGCAGGGGGGAGATTCACCCCTCCACTTT.

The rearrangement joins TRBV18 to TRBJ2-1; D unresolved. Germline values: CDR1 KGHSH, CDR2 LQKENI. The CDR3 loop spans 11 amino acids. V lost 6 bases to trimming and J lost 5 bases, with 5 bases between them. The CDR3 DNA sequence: TGTGCCAGCTCCCCCGACAATGAGCAGTTCTTC. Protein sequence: CASSPDNEQFF.

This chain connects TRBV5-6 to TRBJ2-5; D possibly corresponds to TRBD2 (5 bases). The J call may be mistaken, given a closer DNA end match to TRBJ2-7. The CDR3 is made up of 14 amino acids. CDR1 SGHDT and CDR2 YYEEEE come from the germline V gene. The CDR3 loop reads CASSVGVSSYEQYF. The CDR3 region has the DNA TGTGCCAGCAGCGTCGGGGTGAGCTCCTACGAGCAGTACTTC.

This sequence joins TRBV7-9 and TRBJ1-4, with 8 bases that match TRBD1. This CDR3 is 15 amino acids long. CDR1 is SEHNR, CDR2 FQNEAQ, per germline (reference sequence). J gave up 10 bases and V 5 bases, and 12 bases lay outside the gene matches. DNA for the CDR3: TGTGCCAGCAGCCTGACGTTTGGACAGGGCGGAAAACTGTTTTTT. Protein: CASSLTFGQGGKLFF.

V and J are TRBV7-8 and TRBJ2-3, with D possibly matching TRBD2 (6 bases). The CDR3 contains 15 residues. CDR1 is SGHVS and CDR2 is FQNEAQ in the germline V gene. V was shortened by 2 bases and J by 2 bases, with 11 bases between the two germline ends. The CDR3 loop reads CASSLRGLSTDTQYF. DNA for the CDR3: TGTGCCAGCAGCTTAAGGGGACTGTCCACAGATACGCAGTATTTT.

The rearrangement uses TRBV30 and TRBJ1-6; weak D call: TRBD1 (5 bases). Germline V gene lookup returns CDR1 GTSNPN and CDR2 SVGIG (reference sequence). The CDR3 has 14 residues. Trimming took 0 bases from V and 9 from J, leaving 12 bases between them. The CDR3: CAWSVSTGPSPLHF. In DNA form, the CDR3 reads TGTGCCTGGAGTGTATCTACAGGCCCTTCACCCCTCCACTTT.

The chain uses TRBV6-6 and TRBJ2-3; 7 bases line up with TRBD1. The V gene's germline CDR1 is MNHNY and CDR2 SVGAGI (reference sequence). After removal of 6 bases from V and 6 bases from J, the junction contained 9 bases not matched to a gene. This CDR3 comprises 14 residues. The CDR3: CASRLGTADDTQYF. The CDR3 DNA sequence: TGTGCCAGCAGACTGGGGACAGCAGATGATACGCAGTATTTT.

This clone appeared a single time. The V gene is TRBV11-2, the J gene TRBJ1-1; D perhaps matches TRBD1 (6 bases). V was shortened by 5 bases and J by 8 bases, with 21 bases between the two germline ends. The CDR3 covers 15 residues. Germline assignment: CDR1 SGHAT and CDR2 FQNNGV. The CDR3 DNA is TGTGCCAGCAGCCAGAGGGGGAATAGGCCTTCCGAAGCTTTCTTT. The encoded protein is CASSQRGNRPSEAFF.

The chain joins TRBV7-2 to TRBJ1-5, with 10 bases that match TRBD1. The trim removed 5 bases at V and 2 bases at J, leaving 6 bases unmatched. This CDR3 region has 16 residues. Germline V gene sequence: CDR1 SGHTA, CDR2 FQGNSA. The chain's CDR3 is CASSRTGTGGNQPQHF. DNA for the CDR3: TGTGCCAGCAGCAGGACCGGGACAGGGGGCAATCAGCCCCAGCATTTT.

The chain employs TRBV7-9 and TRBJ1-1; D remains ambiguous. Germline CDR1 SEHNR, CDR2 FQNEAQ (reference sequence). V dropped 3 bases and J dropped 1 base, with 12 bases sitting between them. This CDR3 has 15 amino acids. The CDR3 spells CASSFVEKANTEAFF. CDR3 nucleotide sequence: TGTGCCAGCAGCTTTGTAGAAAAAGCGAACACTGAAGCTTTCTTT.

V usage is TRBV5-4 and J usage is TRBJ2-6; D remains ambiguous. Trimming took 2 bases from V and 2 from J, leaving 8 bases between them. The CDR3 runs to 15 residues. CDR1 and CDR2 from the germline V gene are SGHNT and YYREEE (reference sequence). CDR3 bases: TGTGCCAGCAGCTTTCAAATTGCTGGGGCCAACGTCCTGACTTTC. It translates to CASSFQIAGANVLTF.

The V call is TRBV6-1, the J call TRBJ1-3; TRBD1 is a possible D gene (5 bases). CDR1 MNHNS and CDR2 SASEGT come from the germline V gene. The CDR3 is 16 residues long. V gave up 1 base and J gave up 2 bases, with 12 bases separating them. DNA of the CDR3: TGTGCCAGCAGTGAAGTTGGCCAGGGTGCTGGAAACACCATATATTTT. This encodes CASSEVGQGAGNTIYF.